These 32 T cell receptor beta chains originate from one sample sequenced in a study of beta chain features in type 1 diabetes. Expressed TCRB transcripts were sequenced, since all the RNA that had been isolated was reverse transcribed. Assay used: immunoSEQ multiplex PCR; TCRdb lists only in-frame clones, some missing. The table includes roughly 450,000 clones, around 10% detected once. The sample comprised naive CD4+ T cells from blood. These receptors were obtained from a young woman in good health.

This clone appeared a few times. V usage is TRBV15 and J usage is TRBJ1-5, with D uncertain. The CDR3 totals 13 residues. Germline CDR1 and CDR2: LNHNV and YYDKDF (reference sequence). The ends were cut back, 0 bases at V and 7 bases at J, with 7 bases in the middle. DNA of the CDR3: TGTGCCACCAGCAGAGATATACGACAGCCCCAGCATTTT. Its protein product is CATSRDIRQPQHF.

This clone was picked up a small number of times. This chain's CDR3 is CASSANGVQFF. The CDR3 bases are TGTGCCAGCAGTGCTAATGGCGTGCAGTTCTTC. V and J are TRBV2 and TRBJ2-1; D gene uncertain. This CDR3 is built from 11 residues. The V and J ends lost 4 bases and 12 bases respectively, with 10 bases between them. Looked up from germline, CDR1 is SNHLY and CDR2 is FYNNEI. Using reference TRBV2 and TRBJ2-1 for the parts outside the CDR3, the full variable domain is EPEVTQTPSHQVTQMGQEVILRCVPISNHLYFYWYRQILGQKVEFLVSFYNNEISEKSEIFDDQFSVERPDGSNFTLKIRSTKLEDSAMYFCASSANGVQFFGPGTRLTVL.

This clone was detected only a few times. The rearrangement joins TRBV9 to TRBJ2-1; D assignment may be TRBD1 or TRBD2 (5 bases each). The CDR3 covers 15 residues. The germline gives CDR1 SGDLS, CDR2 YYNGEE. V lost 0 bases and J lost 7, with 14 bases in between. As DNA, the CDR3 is TGTGCCAGCAGCGTAGTGGCAGGGCGGGCTAATGAGCAGTTCTTC. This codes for CASSVVAGRANEQFF.

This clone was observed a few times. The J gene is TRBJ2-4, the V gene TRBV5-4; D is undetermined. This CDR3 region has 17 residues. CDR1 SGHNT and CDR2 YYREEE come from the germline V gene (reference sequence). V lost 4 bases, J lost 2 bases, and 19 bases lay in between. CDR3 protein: CASSPYPGFSTKNIQYF. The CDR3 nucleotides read TGTGCCAGCAGCCCATACCCCGGGTTTTCAACCAAAAACATTCAGTACTTC.

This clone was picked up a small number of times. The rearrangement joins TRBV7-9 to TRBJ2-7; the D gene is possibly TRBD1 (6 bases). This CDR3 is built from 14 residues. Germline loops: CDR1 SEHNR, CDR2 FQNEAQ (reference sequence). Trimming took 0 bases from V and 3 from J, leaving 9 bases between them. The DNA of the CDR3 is TGTGCCAGCAGCTTAGCAGGGGGAAACTACGAGCAGTACGTC. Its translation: CASSLAGGNYEQYV.

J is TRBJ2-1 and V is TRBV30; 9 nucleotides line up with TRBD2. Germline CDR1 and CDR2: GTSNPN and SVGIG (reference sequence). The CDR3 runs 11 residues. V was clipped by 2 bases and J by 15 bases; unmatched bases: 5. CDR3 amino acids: CAWSPGTSWFF. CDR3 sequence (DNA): TGTGCCTGGAGTCCCGGGACTAGCTGGTTCTTC.

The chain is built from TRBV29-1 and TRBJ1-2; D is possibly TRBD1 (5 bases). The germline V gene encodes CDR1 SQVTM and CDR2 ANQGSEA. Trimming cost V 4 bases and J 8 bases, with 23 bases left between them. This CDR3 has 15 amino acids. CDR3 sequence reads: CSVVELGLGLGGYTF. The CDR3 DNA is TGCAGCGTTGTGGAACTGGGACTCGGGTTAGGGGGCTACACCTTC. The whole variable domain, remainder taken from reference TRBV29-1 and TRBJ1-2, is SAVISQKPSRDICQRGTSLTIQCQVDSQVTMMFWYRQQPGQSLTLIATANQGSEATYESGFVIDKFPISRPNLTFSTLTVSNMSPEDSSIYLCSVVELGLGLGGYTFGSGTRLTVV.

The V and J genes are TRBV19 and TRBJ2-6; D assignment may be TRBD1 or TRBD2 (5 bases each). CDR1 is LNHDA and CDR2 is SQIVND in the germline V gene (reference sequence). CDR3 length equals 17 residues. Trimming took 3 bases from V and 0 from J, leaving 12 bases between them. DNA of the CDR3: TGTGCCAGTAGTATCACGGGACGCCCCTCTGGGGCCAACGTCCTGACTTTC. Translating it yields CASSITGRPSGANVLTF.

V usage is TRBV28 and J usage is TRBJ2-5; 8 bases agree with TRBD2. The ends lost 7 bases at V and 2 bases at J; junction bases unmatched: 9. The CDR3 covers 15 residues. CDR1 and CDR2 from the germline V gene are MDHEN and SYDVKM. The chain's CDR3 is CASTEIGTRQETQYF. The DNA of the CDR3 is TGTGCCAGCACCGAAATCGGGACTAGACAAGAGACCCAGTACTTC. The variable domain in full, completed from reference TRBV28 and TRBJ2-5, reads DVKVTQSSRYLVKRTGEKVFLECVQDMDHENMFWYRQDPGLGLRLIYFSYDVKMKEKGDIPEGYSVSREKKERFSLILESASTNQTSMYLCASTEIGTRQETQYFGPGTRLLVL.

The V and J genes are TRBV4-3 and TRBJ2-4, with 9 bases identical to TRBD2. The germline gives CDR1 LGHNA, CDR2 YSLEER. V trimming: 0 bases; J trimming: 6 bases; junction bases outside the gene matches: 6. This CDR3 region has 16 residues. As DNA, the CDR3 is TGCGCCAGCAGCCAAGATTGGAGACTAGCGGCAAACATTCAGTACTTC. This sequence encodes CASSQDWRLAANIQYF.

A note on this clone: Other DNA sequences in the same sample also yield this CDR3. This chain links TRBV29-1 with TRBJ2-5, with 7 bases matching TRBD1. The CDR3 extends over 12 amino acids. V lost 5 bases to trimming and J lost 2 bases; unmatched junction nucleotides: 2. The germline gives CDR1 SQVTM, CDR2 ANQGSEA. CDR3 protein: CSVRQGQETQYF. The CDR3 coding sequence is TGCAGCGTTCGACAGGGACAAGAGACCCAGTACTTC.

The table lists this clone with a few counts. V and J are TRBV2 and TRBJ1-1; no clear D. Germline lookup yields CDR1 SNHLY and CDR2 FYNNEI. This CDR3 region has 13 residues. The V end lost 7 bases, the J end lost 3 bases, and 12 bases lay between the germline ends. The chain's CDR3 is CASIGDRYTEAFF. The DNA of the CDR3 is TGTGCCAGCATCGGAGACCGGTACACTGAAGCTTTCTTT. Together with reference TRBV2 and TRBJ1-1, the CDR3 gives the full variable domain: EPEVTQTPSHQVTQMGQEVILRCVPISNHLYFYWYRQILGQKVEFLVSFYNNEISEKSEIFDDQFSVERPDGSNFTLKIRSTKLEDSAMYFCASIGDRYTEAFFGQGTRLTVV.

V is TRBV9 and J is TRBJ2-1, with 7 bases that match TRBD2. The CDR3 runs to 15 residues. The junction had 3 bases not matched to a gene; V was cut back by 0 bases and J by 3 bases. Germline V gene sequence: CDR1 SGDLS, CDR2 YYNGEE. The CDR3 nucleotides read TGTGCCAGCAGCGTAGGGCGGGGGAACTACAATGAGCAGTTCTTC. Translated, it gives CASSVGRGNYNEQFF. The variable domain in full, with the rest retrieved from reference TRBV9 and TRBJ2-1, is DSGVTQTPKHLITATGQRVTLRCSPRSGDLSVYWYQQSLDQGLQFLIQYYNGEERAKGNILERFSAQQFPDLHSELNLSSLELGDSALYFCASSVGRGNYNEQFFGPGTRLTVL.

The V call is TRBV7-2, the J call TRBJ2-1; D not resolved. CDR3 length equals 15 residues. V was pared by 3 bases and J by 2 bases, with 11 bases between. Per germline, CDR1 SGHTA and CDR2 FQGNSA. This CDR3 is CASSLQFGPYNEQFF. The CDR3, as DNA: TGTGCCAGCAGCTTGCAATTTGGCCCCTACAATGAGCAGTTCTTC.

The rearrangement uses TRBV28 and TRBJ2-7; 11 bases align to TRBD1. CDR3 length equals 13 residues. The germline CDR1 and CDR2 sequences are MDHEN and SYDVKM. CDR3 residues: CASMDRGRYEQYV. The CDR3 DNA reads TGCGCCAGTATGGACAGGGGGCGATACGAGCAGTACGTC.

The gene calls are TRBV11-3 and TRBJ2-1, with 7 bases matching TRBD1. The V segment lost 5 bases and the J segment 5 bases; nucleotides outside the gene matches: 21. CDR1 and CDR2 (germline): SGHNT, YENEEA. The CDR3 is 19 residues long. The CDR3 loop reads CASSEPRQGPEALHNEQFF. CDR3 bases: TGTGCCAGCAGCGAACCTCGACAGGGACCGGAGGCACTCCACAATGAGCAGTTCTTC.

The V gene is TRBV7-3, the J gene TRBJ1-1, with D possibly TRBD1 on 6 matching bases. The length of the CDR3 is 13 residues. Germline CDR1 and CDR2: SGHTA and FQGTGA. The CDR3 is CASAQGPNTEAFF. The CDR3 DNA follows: TGTGCTAGTGCTCAGGGGCCCAACACTGAAGCTTTCTTT.

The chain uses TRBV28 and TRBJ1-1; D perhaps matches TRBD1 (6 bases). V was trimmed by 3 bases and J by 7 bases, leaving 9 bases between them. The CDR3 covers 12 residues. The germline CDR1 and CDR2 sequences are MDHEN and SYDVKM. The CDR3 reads CASSLGHLEAFF. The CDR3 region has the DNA TGTGCCAGCAGTTTGGGACATCTTGAAGCTTTCTTT.

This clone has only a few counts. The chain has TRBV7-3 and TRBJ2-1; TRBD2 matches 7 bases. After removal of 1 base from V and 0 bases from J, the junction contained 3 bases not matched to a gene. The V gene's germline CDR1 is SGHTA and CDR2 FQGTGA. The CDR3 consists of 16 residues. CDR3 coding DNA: TGTGCCAGCAGCTTAAAAGCGGGATTCTCCTACAATGAGCAGTTCTTC. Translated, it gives CASSLKAGFSYNEQFF.

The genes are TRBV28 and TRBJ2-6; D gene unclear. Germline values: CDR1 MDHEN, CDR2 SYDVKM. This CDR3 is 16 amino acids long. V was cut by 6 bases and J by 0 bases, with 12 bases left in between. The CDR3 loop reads CASSLRRVSGANVLTF. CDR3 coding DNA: TGTGCCAGCAGCCTTCGTCGGGTCTCTGGGGCCAACGTCCTGACTTTC.

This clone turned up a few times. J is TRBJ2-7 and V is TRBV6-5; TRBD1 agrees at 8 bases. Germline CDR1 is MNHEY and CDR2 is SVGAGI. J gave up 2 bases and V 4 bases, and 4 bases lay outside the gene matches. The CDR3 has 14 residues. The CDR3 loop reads CASSSRTGTYEQYF. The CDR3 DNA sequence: TGTGCCAGCAGTTCCCGGACAGGGACCTACGAGCAGTACTTC.

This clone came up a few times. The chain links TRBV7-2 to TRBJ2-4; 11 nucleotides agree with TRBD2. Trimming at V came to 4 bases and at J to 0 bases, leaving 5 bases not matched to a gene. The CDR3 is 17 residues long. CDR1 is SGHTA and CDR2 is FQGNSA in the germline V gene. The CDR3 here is CASSWRLAGLAKNIQYF. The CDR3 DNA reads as TGTGCCAGCAGCTGGAGACTAGCGGGGCTAGCCAAAAACATTCAGTACTTC.

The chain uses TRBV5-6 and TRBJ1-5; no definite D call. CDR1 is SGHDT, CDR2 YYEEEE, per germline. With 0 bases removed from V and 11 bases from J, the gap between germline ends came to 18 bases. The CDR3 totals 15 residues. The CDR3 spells CASSLASVPFVSQHF. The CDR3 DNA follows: TGTGCCAGCAGCTTGGCCTCGGTTCCATTTGTGTCCCAGCATTTT.

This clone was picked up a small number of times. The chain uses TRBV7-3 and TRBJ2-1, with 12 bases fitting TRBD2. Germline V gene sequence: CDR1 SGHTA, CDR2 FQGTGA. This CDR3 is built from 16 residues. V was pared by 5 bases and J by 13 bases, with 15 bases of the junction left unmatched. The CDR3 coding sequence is TGTGCCAGCAGCCCGACCGGGACTAGCGGGCACAATGGCCAGTTCTTC. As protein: CASSPTGTSGHNGQFF.

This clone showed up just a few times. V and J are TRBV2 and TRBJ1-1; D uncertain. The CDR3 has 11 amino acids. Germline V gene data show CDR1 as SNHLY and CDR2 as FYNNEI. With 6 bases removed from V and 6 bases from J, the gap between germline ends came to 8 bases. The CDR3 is CASRVGSEAFF. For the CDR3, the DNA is TGTGCCAGCAGGGTTGGATCTGAAGCTTTCTTT.

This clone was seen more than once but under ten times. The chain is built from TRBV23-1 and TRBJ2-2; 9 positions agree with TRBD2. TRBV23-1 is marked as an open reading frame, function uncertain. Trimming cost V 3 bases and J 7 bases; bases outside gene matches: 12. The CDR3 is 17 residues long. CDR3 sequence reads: CASSHPVEREEGGELFF. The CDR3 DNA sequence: TGCGCCAGCAGTCATCCCGTGGAGCGGGAGGAAGGCGGGGAGCTGTTTTTT.

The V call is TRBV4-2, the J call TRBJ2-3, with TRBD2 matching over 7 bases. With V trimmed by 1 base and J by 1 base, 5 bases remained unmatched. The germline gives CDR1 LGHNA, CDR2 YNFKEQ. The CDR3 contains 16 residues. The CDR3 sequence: CASSQARGKGTDTQYF. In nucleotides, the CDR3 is TGTGCCAGCAGCCAAGCGCGGGGGAAGGGCACAGATACGCAGTATTTT.

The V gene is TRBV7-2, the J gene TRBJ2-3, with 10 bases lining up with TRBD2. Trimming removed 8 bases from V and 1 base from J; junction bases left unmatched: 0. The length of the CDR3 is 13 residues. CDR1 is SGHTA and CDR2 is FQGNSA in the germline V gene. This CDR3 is CASGTSGTDTQYF. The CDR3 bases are TGTGCCAGCGGGACTAGCGGCACAGATACGCAGTATTTT.

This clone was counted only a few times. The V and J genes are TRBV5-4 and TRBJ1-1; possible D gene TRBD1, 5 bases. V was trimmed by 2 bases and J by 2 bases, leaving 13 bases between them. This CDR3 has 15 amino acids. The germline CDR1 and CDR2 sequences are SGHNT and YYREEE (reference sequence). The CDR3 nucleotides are TGTGCCAGCAGCTTTACCCCGGGGCTAAACACTGAAGCTTTCTTT. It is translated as CASSFTPGLNTEAFF.

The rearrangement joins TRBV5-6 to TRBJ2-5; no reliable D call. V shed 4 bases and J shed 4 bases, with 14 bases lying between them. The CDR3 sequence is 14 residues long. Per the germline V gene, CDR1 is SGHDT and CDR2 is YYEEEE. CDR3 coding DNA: TGTGCCAGCAGCCCACAAGCAATCAGAGAGACCCAGTACTTC. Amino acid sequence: CASSPQAIRETQYF.

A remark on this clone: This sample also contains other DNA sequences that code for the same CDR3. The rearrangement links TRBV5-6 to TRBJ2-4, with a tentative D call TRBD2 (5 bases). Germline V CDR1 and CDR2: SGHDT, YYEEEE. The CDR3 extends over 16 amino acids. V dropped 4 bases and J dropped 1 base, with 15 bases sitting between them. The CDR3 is CASSLAGPLAKNIQYF. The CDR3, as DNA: TGTGCCAGCAGCCTAGCAGGCCCGCTCGCCAAAAACATTCAGTACTTC.

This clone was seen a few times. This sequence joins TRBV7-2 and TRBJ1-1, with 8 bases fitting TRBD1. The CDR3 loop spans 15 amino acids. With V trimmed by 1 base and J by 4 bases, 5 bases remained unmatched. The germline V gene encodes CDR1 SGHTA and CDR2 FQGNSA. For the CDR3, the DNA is TGTGCCAGCAGCTTAGTCCAGGGGGCGGGCACTGAAGCTTTCTTT. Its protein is CASSLVQGAGTEAFF. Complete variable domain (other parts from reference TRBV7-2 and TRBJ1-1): GAGVSQSPSNKVTEKGKDVELRCDPISGHTALYWYRQSLGQGLEFLIYFQGNSAPDKSGLPSDRFSAERTGGSVSTLTIQRTQQEDSAVYLCASSLVQGAGTEAFFGQGTRLTVV.